The T cell receptor beta chain described here comes from a study of CD8+CD57+ T cells in acquired aplastic anemia. As for the study in general: The sorted CD4+ and CD8+ cells yielded an average around 3.2 ug of DNA.

Using genomic DNA as the template, TCR beta VDJ and CDR3 profiling was carried out. In TCRdb, the reads were re-called with MiXCR into one record per CDR3 protein. This repertoire shows approximately 170,000 distinct CDR3 sequences, less than 60% found once; its top ten account for 2.5% to 4%. This clonotype was observed at least ten times. The antigen remains unidentified. Germline V CDR1 and CDR2: MNHEY, SVGAGI. The CDR3 is made up of 14 amino acids. The V end was cut by 7 bases, the J end by 3 bases, with 16 bases between. The study, taken as a whole, reports: Significance was not reached for CD8+ Simpson's diversity between patients and controls. Patients and controls shared under 35 CD8+ CDR3 sequences, which appeared highly expressed in patients and within their immunodominant clones.

All patients picked for sequencing had shown, by flow cytometry, an expansion of CD8+CD57+ cells. There were no patients without severe acquired aplastic anemia. The chain employs TRBV6-5 and TRBJ2-7; no firm D call. This sequence originates from a human donor with aplastic anemia. The sequenced material came from sorted CD4+, CD8+, or CD8+CD57+ T cells (not recorded which) from PBMCs. For the CDR3, the DNA is TGTGCCAGCACCTCGGGCAGGTCCCTCTACGAGCAGTACTTC. Translation: CASTSGRSLYEQYF.